The present entry profiles one T cell receptor (beta chain) with its context. Its antigen is still unknown. The source of the sample is a study of cytomegalovirus exposure and HLA in healthy donors. The donors, nominally healthy at sampling, likely had unrecorded immune exposures. The PCR had 60 Vbeta and 13 Jbeta primers. Measured with immunoSEQ multiplex PCR; TCRdb has only the in-frame clones, and not every one. The table includes around 150,000 clones, around four fifths detected once. General study points: On later analysis, the bulk of CMV-associated TCR beta chains appeared to be HLA-restricted. Researchers had no immune exposure information except CMV serostatus available. Sequencing had likely introduced a cluster of highly shared sequence variants as an artifact.

The germline gives CDR1 MDHEN, CDR2 SYDVKM. The CDR3 is made up of 18 amino acids. J was trimmed by 2 bases and V by 2 bases; bases with no gene match: 7. The genes are TRBV28 and TRBJ2-6; 9 nucleotides align to TRBD2. The sample comprised PBMCs. The clonotype was recovered from a woman in her thirties or forties in good health and CMV-seronegative. CDR3 sequence: CASSLATSGSTGANVLTF. The CDR3 coding sequence is TGTGCCAGCAGTTTAGCGACTAGCGGTAGTACTGGGGCCAACGTCCTGACTTTC.